The 26 T cell receptor beta chains in this list originate from one sample, sequenced in a study of T-cell memory formation after mild COVID-19. TCRdb reprocessed the 5' RACE reads with MiXCR, giving one entry per CDR3 protein. The sample has roughly 500,000 distinct CDR3 sequences; roughly 21% are singletons. Sequences were obtained from PBMCs or a T cell subset sorted from them (not recorded which). The receptors derive from an adult woman who had mild COVID-19 (a few samples of this study predate the infection). Cell type and time point are not known.

The rearrangement links TRBV6-5 to TRBJ2-2; the D is unclear. Germline V gene data show CDR1 as MNHEY and CDR2 as SVGAGI. The CDR3 sequence is 18 residues long. The ends were cut back, 5 bases at V and 2 bases at J, with 21 bases in the middle. As DNA, the CDR3 is TGTGCCAGCAGTCATAGTGAACCGGGTATACTTAACACCGGGGAGCTGTTTTTT. Translation: CASSHSEPGILNTGELFF.

This chain links TRBV3-2 with TRBJ2-5; TRBD2 is the table's D call, not checked against the DNA. TRBV3-2 is described as a pseudogene. CDR3 length equals 16 residues. This chain's CDR3 is CASSQDGAGGPETQYF. The DNA for the CDR3 is TGTGCCAGCAGCCAAGACGGGGCGGGAGGGCCGGAGACCCAGTACTTC.

There are a few counts of this clonotype. The chain recombines TRBV7-2 with TRBJ2-3; D is unclear. V was clipped by 5 bases and J by 2 bases, with 11 bases between them. The CDR3 sequence is 14 residues long. Looked up from germline, CDR1 is SGHTA and CDR2 is FQGNSA. The DNA for the CDR3 is TGTGCCAGCAGCCTAACAGCCTACACAGATACGCAGTATTTT. It specifies CASSLTAYTDTQYF.

A few counts support this clonotype. The rearrangement uses TRBV7-8 and TRBJ2-5, with TRBD1 matching 9 bases. CDR1 SGHVS and CDR2 FQNEAQ come from the germline V gene. The CDR3 contains 15 residues. The junction had 9 bases not matched to a gene; V was cut back by 5 bases and J by 5 bases. CDR3 region: CASSIRTGVYETQYF. Written as DNA, the CDR3 is TGTGCCAGCAGCATCCGGACAGGGGTATACGAGACCCAGTACTTC.

The chain combines TRBV3-1 with TRBJ2-1; TRBD1 agrees at 9 bases. V lost 6 bases to trimming and J lost 4 bases; unmatched junction nucleotides: 7. CDR1 LGHDT and CDR2 YNNKEL come from the germline V gene (reference sequence). The CDR3 length is 15 residues. The DNA of the CDR3 is TGTGCCAGCAGGAGAACAGGGGGCAGATACAATGAGCAGTTCTTC. As protein: CASRRTGGRYNEQFF.

The rearrangement links TRBV5-8 to TRBJ2-5, with a possible D match to TRBD2 (6 bases). The length of the CDR3 is 18 residues. V lost 2 bases to trimming and J lost 5 bases, with 25 bases between them. Germline V CDR1 and CDR2: SGHTS, YDEGEE. Written as DNA, the CDR3 is TGTGCCAGCAGCTTAATCCCCGGGGGTAATAGGGTTCTGGAGACCCAGTACTTC. Protein product: CASSLIPGGNRVLETQYF.

Comment on this clonotype: The junction shows a germline mismatch at one end, possibly a read error. The rearrangement joins TRBV19 to TRBJ2-3; D might be TRBD2 (6 bases). CDR1 and CDR2 (germline): LNHDA, SQIVND (reference sequence). This CDR3 comprises 14 residues. For the CDR3, the DNA is TGTGCCGGTAGTCTCACCGGGGGAAGAGATACGCAGTATTTT. It yields the protein CAGSLTGGRDTQYF.

The chain carries TRBV5-1 and TRBJ2-1, with a weak D call TRBD2 (5 bases). Germline assignment: CDR1 SGHRS and CDR2 YFSETQ. This CDR3 comprises 17 residues. V lost 5 bases and J 5 bases, leaving 23 bases between the germline ends. The CDR3 DNA reads TGCGCCAGCAGTGATTCCGGGGAAAGTATCCTGCACAATGAGCAGTTCTTC. It specifies CASSDSGESILHNEQFF.

The gene calls are TRBV7-9 and TRBJ1-4; perhaps TRBD1 as D (6 bases). Trimming took off 3 bases at V and 6 bases at J, with 14 bases between the two ends. Germline CDR1 is SEHNR and CDR2 is FQNEAQ (reference sequence). The CDR3 totals 15 residues. This CDR3 reads CASSFGTTRDEKLFF. The CDR3 coding sequence is TGTGCCAGCAGCTTCGGGACAACTCGGGATGAAAAACTGTTTTTT.

Many counts were recorded for this clonotype. The rearrangement joins TRBV4-2 to TRBJ2-1, with TRBD2 as a possible D gene (5 bases). The CDR3 runs to 12 residues. The V gene lost 1 base and the J gene lost 13 bases, with 11 bases spanning the gap. Germline lookup yields CDR1 LGHNA and CDR2 YNFKEQ. CDR3 DNA: TGTGCCAGCAGCCAAGGACTACCTGAACAGTTCTTC. Residues: CASSQGLPEQFF.

The rearrangement links TRBV20-1 to TRBJ2-6; the D gene is possibly TRBD1 (6 bases). V lost 3 bases, J lost 0 bases, and 12 bases lay in between. CDR3 length: 16 residues. Germline CDR1 and CDR2: DFQATT and SNEGSKA (reference sequence). The CDR3 loop is CSASRTGRSGANVLTF. Written as DNA, the CDR3 is TGCAGTGCTAGCCGAACAGGGCGCTCTGGGGCCAACGTCCTGACTTTC.

This clonotype was seen a handful of times. V is TRBV9 and J is TRBJ2-1; the match to TRBD1 covers 7 bases. Unmatched junction bases numbered 10, after V lost 4 bases and J lost 6 bases. Per the germline V gene, CDR1 is SGDLS and CDR2 is YYNGEE. The CDR3 has 15 residues. CDR3 sequence (DNA): TGTGCCAGCAGCCCAACGCTCGCAGGGGGCAATGAGCAGTTCTTC. It yields the protein CASSPTLAGGNEQFF.

V gene TRBV12-3 or TRBV12-4 combines with J gene TRBJ1-5; D not resolved. The ends were cut back, 7 bases at V and 2 bases at J, with 12 bases in the middle. This CDR3 spans 14 amino acids. The CDR3 region is CASKGRQGNQPQHF. In DNA form, the CDR3 reads TGTGCCAGCAAAGGGCGGCAGGGCAATCAGCCCCAGCATTTT.

This clonotype showed up just a few times. This rearrangement joins TRBV4-1 to TRBJ1-2; no reliable D call. CDR1 and CDR2 from the germline V gene are MGHRA and YSYEKL. The V end was cut by 0 bases, the J end by 2 bases, with 10 bases between. CDR3 length: 15 amino acids. CDR3 residues: CASSQEGVTNYGYTF. The CDR3 DNA follows: TGCGCCAGCAGCCAAGAAGGCGTCACGAACTATGGCTACACCTTC.

This chain joins TRBV2 and TRBJ2-2, with TRBD2 matching 11 bases. The CDR3 contains 17 residues. Germline loops: CDR1 SNHLY, CDR2 FYNNEI. V dropped 6 bases and J dropped 1; count of bases not matched to a gene: 7. The CDR3 DNA is TGTGCCAGCAGCGAACTAGCGGGGGCCATGAACACCGGGGAGCTGTTTTTT. This gives the protein CASSELAGAMNTGELFF.

The rearrangement joins TRBV7-2 to TRBJ2-7; 8 nucleotides match TRBD2. Germline V gene data show CDR1 as SGHTA and CDR2 as FQGNSA. V trimming: 3 bases; J trimming: 1 base; junction bases outside the gene matches: 5. This CDR3 has 15 amino acids. CDR3 protein: CASSLLVAGSYEQYF. The CDR3 DNA reads as TGTGCCAGCAGCTTGCTGGTAGCGGGATCCTACGAGCAGTACTTC.

In this sample, this clonotype turned up many times. The CDR3 loop reads CASSPQETGGFGYTF. The CDR3 nucleotides are TGTGCCAGCTCACCACAGGAGACAGGGGGCTTTGGCTACACCTTC. This chain uses TRBV18 with TRBJ1-2, with 10 bases matching TRBD1. The CDR3 is 15 amino acids. V shed 1 base, J shed 7 bases, and the junction held 6 bases outside the gene matches. Per germline, CDR1 KGHSH and CDR2 LQKENI.

The table lists this clonotype with a few counts. The chain recombines TRBV5-1 with TRBJ2-7, with unresolved D. V lost 7 bases, J lost 0 bases, and 11 bases lay in between. Per germline, CDR1 SGHRS and CDR2 YFSETQ. This CDR3 region has 13 residues. For the CDR3, the DNA is TGCGCCAGCCAACCCAGTCCCTCCTACGAGCAGTACTTC. The encoded protein is CASQPSPSYEQYF.

This clonotype was picked up a small number of times. CDR3 loop: CASRAQGPNTGELFF. The CDR3 coding sequence is TGTGCCAGCCGGGCACAGGGTCCGAACACCGGGGAGCTGTTTTTT. The V call is TRBV25-1, the J call TRBJ2-2; TRBD1 is a possible D gene (6 bases). Germline-derived CDR1 and CDR2 are MGHDK and SYGVNS. The ends were cut back, 8 bases at V and 0 bases at J, with 13 bases in the middle. The CDR3 is made up of 15 amino acids.

This clonotype was detected only a few times. This CDR3 reads CSVRQELNEKLFF. CDR3 bases: TGCAGCGTTCGGCAGGAGTTAAATGAAAAACTGTTTTTT. The chain recombines TRBV29-1 with TRBJ1-4, with unresolved D. The CDR3 covers 13 residues. Per the germline V gene, CDR1 is SQVTM and CDR2 is ANQGSEA. V was trimmed by 5 bases and J by 5 bases, leaving 12 bases between them.

The chain uses TRBV10-3 and TRBJ2-7, with D uncertain. From germline, CDR1 is ENHRY and CDR2 SYGVKD. This CDR3 is built from 14 residues. Trimming cost V 0 bases and J 5 bases, with 11 bases left between them. The CDR3 DNA follows: TGTGCCATCAGTGAGTCCCAGGTTCACGACGAGCAGTACTTC. It is translated as CAISESQVHDEQYF.

The table lists this clonotype with a few counts. V and J are TRBV7-6 and TRBJ2-3, with D perhaps matching TRBD2 (6 bases). Germline CDR1 and CDR2: SGHVS and FNYEAQ. V lost 1 base and J lost 7, with 12 bases in between. This CDR3 region has 14 residues. The CDR3 DNA reads TGTGCCAGCAGCTTAGGGGCGGGCGGGAATACGCAGTATTTT. Translating gives CASSLGAGGNTQYF.

This clonotype was counted only a few times. CDR3 in amino acids: CASSSLHGRTEAFF. The DNA for the CDR3 is TGCGCCAGCAGTTCGCTCCATGGGCGCACTGAAGCTTTCTTT. The V call is TRBV5-1, the J call TRBJ1-1; no firm D call. The CDR3 loop spans 14 amino acids. Trimming left V 5 bases short and J 4 bases short, with 15 bases between. Germline V CDR1 and CDR2: SGHRS, YFSETQ.

The CDR3 coding sequence is TGTGCCAGCAGTCGTGGCAGGGGGGAATACGAGCAGTACTTC. Its protein product is CASSRGRGEYEQYF. V gene TRBV7-2 combines with J gene TRBJ2-7; TRBD1 is a possible D gene (7 bases). The CDR3 totals 14 residues. Trimming shortened V by 6 bases and J by 4 bases, and 16 bases separated the two germline ends. Per the germline V gene, CDR1 is SGHTA and CDR2 is FQGNSA.

This clonotype has a handful of counts. The chain has TRBV20-1 and TRBJ2-7; TRBD2 matches at 9 bases. Germline V lookup: CDR1 DFQATT, CDR2 SNEGSKA (reference sequence). The CDR3 is made up of 15 amino acids. V gave up 0 bases and J gave up 7 bases; unmatched junction bases: 10. CDR3 protein: CSARDTLAGSGEQYF. The CDR3 bases are TGCAGTGCTAGAGATACTCTAGCGGGATCGGGAGAGCAGTACTTC.

The chain uses TRBV20-1 and TRBJ1-1, with D uncertain. Germline V gene sequence: CDR1 DFQATT, CDR2 SNEGSKA (reference sequence). Trimming stripped 4 bases from V and 1 base from J, with 10 bases between. The CDR3 consists of 13 residues. CDR3 DNA sequence: TGCAGTGCTAATGGTGTGGGGAACACTGAAGCTTTCTTT. It is translated as CSANGVGNTEAFF.